Below are 10 T cell receptor beta chains sequenced from a single sample in a study of T cells in Graves' hyperthyroidism and ophthalmopathy. Amplification targeted TCR beta CDR3 regions from RNA transcripts. Using the HTBI primer set, a first-round RT-PCR was run on the TCR CDR3. Each CDR3 protein is one row after TCRdb ran MiXCR on the multiplex PCR reads. The sample holds over 400,000 distinct CDR3 sequences, less than 25% seen once. The sample was blood. These receptors originate from a woman between 65 and 79 years old with Graves' ophthalmopathy.

Points on this clonotype: Possible read error: a much larger clone is one base away. The chain is built from TRBV19 and TRBJ2-5; D gene uncertain. Trimming pared 3 bases from V and 5 bases from J, leaving 13 bases between. Germline V gene sequence: CDR1 LNHDA, CDR2 SQIVND (reference sequence). The CDR3 loop spans 14 amino acids. CDR3 DNA sequence: TGTGCCAGTAGTATGAGAGCACCTGGGGAGACCCAGTACTTC. Translation gives CASSMRAPGETQYF.

V is TRBV20-1 and J is TRBJ1-5; 7 nucleotides agree with TRBD1. With V trimmed by 1 base and J by 4 bases, 10 bases remained unmatched. The CDR3 has 16 residues. Germline values: CDR1 DFQATT, CDR2 SNEGSKA (reference sequence). CDR3 DNA: TGCAGTGCTAGAGGGATCGGGACAGAGATTAATCAGCCCCAGCATTTT. This translates into CSARGIGTEINQPQHF.

This clonotype was picked up a small number of times. This chain uses TRBV4-1 with TRBJ2-3; D unresolved. This CDR3 comprises 13 residues. Germline-derived CDR1 and CDR2 are MGHRA and YSYEKL. The V and J ends lost 7 bases and 5 bases respectively, with 13 bases between them. The CDR3 DNA is TGCGCCAGCAATGATCGAGAGGAAGATACGCAGTATTTT. This translates into CASNDREEDTQYF.

Ten or more counts support this clonotype. This chain joins TRBV7-2 and TRBJ1-2; D gene ambiguous. The germline V gene has CDR1 SGHTA and CDR2 FQGNSA. V was trimmed by 2 bases and J by 4 bases, leaving 14 bases between them. This CDR3 spans 15 amino acids. The CDR3 nucleotides read TGTGCCAGCAGCTTAAGTGGGCAGTTCCTCTATGGCTACACCTTC. It is translated as CASSLSGQFLYGYTF.

This clonotype was counted a few times. This chain connects TRBV11-2 to TRBJ2-6; the D is unclear. V dropped 0 bases and J dropped 0 bases, with 3 bases sitting between them. This CDR3 has 15 amino acids. Germline V CDR1 and CDR2: SGHAT, FQNNGV. CDR3 bases: TGTGCCAGCAGCTTAGAATTCTCTGGGGCCAACGTCCTGACTTTC. It codes for CASSLEFSGANVLTF.

This clonotype was seen ten or more times. The rearrangement joins TRBV7-3 to TRBJ2-5; possibly TRBD1 for D (6 bases). CDR1 and CDR2 from the germline V gene are SGHTA and FQGTGA. Trimming cost V 0 bases and J 0 bases, with 11 bases left between them. The CDR3 is 16 residues long. CDR3 protein: CASSLTGTTYQETQYF. The CDR3 DNA reads as TGTGCCAGCAGCTTAACTGGGACAACGTACCAAGAGACCCAGTACTTC.

This clonotype appeared a few times. The rearrangement links TRBV20-1 to TRBJ1-5, with D tentatively TRBD1 (5 bases). The germline CDR1 and CDR2 sequences are DFQATT and SNEGSKA (reference sequence). The CDR3 is made up of 14 amino acids. V was cut by 0 bases and J by 9 bases, with 15 bases left in between. The CDR3 is CSARDVTAAGPQHF. CDR3 bases: TGCAGTGCTAGAGATGTGACAGCCGCAGGGCCCCAGCATTTT.

The chain has TRBV6-5 and TRBJ2-3, with TRBD2 matching 12 bases. The CDR3 contains 16 residues. The germline V gene has CDR1 MNHEY and CDR2 SVGAGI. With V trimmed by 0 bases and J by 5 bases, 3 bases remained unmatched. CDR3 sequence (DNA): TGTGCCAGCAGTTACTCGGCTAGCGGGAGGGTAGATACGCAGTATTTT. Translation: CASSYSASGRVDTQYF.

This clonotype came up a few times. Written as DNA, the CDR3 is TGTGCCAGCAGCCAAGTATTACGGGGGATCTCTGGAAACACCATATATTTT. Encoded protein: CASSQVLRGISGNTIYF. This sequence joins TRBV4-2 and TRBJ1-3, with D possibly matching TRBD1 (5 bases). V was pared by 1 base and J by 0 bases, with 13 bases between. CDR1 is LGHNA and CDR2 is YNFKEQ in the germline V gene. The CDR3 is 17 residues long.

Concerning this clonotype itself: In this CDR3 the conserved last residue, phenylalanine or tryptophan, is missing, so a read error is likely. The chain carries TRBV6-1 and TRBJ2-6, with 10 bases identical to TRBD1. With 5 bases clipped from V and 0 bases from J, the junction kept 4 bases outside the gene matches. The CDR3 is 17 residues long. Germline V gene lookup returns CDR1 MNHNS and CDR2 SASEGT. The DNA of the CDR3 is TGTGCCAGCAGTCCCGGGACAGGGGTCTCTGGGGCCAACGTCCTGACTCTC. This sequence encodes CASSPGTGVSGANVLTL.